This paragraph covers one T cell receptor beta chain sequence. The germline V gene has CDR1 SGHRS and CDR2 YFSETQ. This CDR3 has 15 residues. J was trimmed by 4 bases and V by 4 bases; bases with no gene match: 6. This sample was taken from a study of blood T cell repertoires in COVID-19. Study information: Donors in the United States, Italy and Spain gave samples during acute or convalescent COVID-19. From T cells, B-cell-depleted T cells, or PBMCs came the material, which was cDNA or gDNA.

In the original workflow: Cell counts per sample came from amplifying reference gene primers. Some clones are missing from TCRdb's copy, which holds only in-frame ones; the method was immunoSEQ multiplex PCR. The DNA was the basis for D and trimming; V, J and clone size are from that table. The sample carries 55,000 to 85,000 clones, 88% recorded once. V usage is TRBV5-1 and J usage is TRBJ2-2; 8 bases are shared with TRBD1. The material sequenced was peripheral blood. This clonotype was sampled from a human donor in a cohort sampled during active COVID-19. CDR3 bases: TGCGCCAGCAGCCCTGGGACAGGCTCCACCGGGGAGCTGTTTTTT. Its translation is CASSPGTGSTGELFF.